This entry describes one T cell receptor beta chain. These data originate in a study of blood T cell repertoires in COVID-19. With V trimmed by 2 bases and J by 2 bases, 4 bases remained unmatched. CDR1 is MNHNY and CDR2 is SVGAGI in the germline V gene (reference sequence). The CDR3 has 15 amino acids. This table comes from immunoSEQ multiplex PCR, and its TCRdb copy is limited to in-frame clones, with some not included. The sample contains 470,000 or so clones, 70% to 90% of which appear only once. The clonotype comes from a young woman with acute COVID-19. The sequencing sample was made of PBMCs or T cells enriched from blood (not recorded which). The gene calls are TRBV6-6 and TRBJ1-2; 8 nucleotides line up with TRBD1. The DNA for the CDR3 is TGTGCCAGCAGTTACGACAGGGGAACGAACTATGGCTACACCTTC. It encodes CASSYDRGTNYGYTF.